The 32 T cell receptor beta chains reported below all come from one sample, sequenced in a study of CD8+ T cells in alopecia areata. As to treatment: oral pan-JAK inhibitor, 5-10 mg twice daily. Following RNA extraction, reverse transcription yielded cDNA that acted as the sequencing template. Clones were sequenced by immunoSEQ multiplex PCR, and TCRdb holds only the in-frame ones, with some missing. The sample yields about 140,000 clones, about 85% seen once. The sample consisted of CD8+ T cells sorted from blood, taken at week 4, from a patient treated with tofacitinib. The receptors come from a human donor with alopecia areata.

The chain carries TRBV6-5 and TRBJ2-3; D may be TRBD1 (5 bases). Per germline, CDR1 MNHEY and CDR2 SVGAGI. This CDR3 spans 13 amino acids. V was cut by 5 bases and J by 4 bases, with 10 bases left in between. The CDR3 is CASSRQGPDTQYF. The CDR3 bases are TGTGCCAGCAGTAGGCAGGGCCCAGATACGCAGTATTTT.

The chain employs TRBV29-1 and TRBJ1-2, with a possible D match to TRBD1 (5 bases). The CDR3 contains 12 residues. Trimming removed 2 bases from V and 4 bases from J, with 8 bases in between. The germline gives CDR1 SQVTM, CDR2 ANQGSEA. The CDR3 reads CSVERRVYGYTF. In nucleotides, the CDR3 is TGCAGCGTTGAACGCAGGGTCTATGGCTACACCTTC.

The DNA for the CDR3 is TGCGCCAGCAGCCGCTTCGACACCCACTCCTACGAGCAGTACTTC. Protein product: CASSRFDTHSYEQYF. The rearrangement uses TRBV4-1 and TRBJ2-7; the D is unclear. The CDR3 has 15 residues. Trimming took off 4 bases at V and 0 bases at J, with 13 bases between the two ends. The germline CDR1 and CDR2 sequences are MGHRA and YSYEKL.

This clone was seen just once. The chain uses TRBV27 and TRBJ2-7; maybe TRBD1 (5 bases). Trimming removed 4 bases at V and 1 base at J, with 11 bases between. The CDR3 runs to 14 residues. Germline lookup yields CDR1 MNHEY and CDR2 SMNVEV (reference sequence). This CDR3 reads CASSWGTGSYEQYF. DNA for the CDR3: TGTGCCAGCAGTTGGGGAACAGGATCCTACGAGCAGTACTTC.

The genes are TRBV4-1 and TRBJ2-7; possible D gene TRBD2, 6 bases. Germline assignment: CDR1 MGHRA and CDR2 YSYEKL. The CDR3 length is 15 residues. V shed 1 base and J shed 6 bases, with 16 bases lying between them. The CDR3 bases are TGCGCCAGCAGCCAAGCGGGAGCGGCCTCGTTCGAGCAGTACTTC. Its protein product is CASSQAGAASFEQYF.

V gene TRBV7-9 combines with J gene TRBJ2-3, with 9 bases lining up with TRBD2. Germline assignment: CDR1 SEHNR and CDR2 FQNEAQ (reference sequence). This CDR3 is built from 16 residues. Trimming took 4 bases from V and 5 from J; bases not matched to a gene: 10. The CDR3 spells CASSSRRTSAEDTQYF. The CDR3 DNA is TGTGCCAGCAGCTCTAGGAGGACTAGCGCAGAAGATACGCAGTATTTT. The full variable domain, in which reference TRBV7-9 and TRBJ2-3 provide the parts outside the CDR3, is DTGVSQNPRHKITKRGQNVTFRCDPISEHNRLYWYRQTLGQGPEFLTYFQNEAQLEKSRLLSDRFSAERPKGSFSTLEIQRTEQGDSAMYLCASSSRRTSAEDTQYFGPGTRLTVL.

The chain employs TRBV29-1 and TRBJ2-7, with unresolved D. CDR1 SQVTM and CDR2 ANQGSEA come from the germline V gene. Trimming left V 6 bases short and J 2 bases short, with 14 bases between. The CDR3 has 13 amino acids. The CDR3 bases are TGCAGCGTCTGGGGTCCAACCCCCTACGAGCAGTACTTC. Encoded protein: CSVWGPTPYEQYF.

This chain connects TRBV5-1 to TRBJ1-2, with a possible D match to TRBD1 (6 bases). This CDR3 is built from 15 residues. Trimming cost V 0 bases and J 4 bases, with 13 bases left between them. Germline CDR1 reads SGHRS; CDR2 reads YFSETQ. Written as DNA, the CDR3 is TGCGCCAGCAGCTTGGTTAAGGCAGGGGTCTATGGCTACACCTTC. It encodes CASSLVKAGVYGYTF.

The CDR3 DNA reads TGCAGCGTTGTCCCGGGACAGGGGGTCTCTTGGGATGAGCAGTTCTTC. Its translation: CSVVPGQGVSWDEQFF. The genes are TRBV29-1 and TRBJ2-1, with TRBD1 identical over 11 bases. Unmatched junction bases numbered 13, after V lost 4 bases and J lost 8 bases. The germline V gene encodes CDR1 SQVTM and CDR2 ANQGSEA. This CDR3 is 16 amino acids long.

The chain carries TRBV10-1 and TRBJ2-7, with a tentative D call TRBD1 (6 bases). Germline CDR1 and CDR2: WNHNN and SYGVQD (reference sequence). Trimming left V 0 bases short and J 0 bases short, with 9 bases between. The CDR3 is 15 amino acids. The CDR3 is CASSESVTGSYEQYF. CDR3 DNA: TGCGCCAGCAGTGAGTCGGTGACAGGCTCCTACGAGCAGTACTTC.

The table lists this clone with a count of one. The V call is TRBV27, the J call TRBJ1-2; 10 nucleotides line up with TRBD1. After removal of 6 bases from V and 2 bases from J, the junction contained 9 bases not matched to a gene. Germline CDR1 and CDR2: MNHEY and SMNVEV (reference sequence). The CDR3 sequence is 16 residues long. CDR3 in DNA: TGTGCCAGCAGCTGGACAGGGGGTAAGGTCAACTATGGCTACACCTTC. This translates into CASSWTGGKVNYGYTF.

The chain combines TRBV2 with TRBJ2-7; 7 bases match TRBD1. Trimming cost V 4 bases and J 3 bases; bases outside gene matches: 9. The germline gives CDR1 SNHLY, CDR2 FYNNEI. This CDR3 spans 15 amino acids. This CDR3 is CASSGATGNDYEQYF. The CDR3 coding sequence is TGTGCCAGCAGTGGGGCGACAGGGAACGACTACGAGCAGTACTTC.

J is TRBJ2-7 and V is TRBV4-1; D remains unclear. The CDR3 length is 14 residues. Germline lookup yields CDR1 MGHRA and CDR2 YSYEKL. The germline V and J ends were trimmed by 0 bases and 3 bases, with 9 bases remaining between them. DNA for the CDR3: TGCGCCAGCAGCCAAGATTCAGGAATCTACGAGCAGTACTTC. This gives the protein CASSQDSGIYEQYF.

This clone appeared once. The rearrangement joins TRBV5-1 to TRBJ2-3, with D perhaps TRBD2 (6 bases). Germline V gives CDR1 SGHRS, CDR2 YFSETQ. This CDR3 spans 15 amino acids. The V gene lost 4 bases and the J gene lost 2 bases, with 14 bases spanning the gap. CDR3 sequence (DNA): TGCGCCAGCAGCCCCGGCTGGGGGGACACAGATACGCAGTATTTT. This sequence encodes CASSPGWGDTDTQYF.

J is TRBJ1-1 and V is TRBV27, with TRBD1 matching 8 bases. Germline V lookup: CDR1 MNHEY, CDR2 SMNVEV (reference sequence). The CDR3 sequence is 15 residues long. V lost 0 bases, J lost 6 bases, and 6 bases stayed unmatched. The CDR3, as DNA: TGTGCCAGCAGTTTATCGAGGCAGGGGGCATCTGAAGCTTTCTTT. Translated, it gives CASSLSRQGASEAFF.

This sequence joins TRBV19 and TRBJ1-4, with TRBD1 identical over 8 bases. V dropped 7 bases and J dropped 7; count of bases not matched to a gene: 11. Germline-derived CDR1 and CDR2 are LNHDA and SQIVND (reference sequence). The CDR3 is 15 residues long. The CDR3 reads CASNLAGGAGEKLFF. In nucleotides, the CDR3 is TGTGCCAGTAACTTGGCAGGGGGCGCAGGTGAAAAACTGTTTTTT.

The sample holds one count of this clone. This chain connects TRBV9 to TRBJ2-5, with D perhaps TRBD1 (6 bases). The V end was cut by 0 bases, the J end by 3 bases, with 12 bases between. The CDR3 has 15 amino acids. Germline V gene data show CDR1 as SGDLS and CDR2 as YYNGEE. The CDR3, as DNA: TGTGCCAGCAGCGTAGTGGGAAGGACAGAAGAGACCCAGTACTTC. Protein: CASSVVGRTEETQYF.

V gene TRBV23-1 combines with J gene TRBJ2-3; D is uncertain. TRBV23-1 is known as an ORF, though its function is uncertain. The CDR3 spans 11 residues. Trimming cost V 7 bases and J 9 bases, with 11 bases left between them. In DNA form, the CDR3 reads TGCGCCAGCATCACGGGCCCAACGCAGTATTTT. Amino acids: CASITGPTQYF.

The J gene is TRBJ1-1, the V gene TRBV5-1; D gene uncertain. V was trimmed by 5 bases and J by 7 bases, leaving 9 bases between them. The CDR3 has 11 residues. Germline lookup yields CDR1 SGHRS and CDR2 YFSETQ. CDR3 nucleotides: TGCGCCAGCAGACTCGGCGGTGAAGCTTTCTTT. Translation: CASRLGGEAFF.

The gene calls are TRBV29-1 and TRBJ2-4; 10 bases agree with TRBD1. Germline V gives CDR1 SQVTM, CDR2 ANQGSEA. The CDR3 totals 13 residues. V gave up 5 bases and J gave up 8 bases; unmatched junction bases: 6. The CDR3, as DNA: TGCAGCGTTAACTTCGGACAGGGGGACATTCAGTACTTC. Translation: CSVNFGQGDIQYF.

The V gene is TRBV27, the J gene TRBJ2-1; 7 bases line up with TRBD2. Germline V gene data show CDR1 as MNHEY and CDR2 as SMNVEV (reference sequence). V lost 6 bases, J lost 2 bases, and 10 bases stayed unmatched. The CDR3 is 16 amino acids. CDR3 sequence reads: CASSLLVGGTYNEQFF. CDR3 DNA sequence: TGTGCCAGCAGCCTTCTGGTGGGAGGGACCTACAATGAGCAGTTCTTC.

Here the CDR3 reads CASSLGPLYNEQFF. CDR3 coding DNA: TGTGCCAGCAGCTTAGGTCCCCTTTACAATGAGCAGTTCTTC. The V call is TRBV7-7, the J call TRBJ2-1, with D unresolved. The CDR3 is 14 residues long. Germline-derived CDR1 and CDR2 are SSHAT and FNYEAQ (reference sequence). Trimming removed 1 base from V and 4 bases from J, with 8 bases in between.

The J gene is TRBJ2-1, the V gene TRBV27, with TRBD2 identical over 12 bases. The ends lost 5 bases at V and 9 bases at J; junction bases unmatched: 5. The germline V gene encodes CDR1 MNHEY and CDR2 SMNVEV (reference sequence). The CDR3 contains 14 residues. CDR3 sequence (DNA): TGTGCCAGCAGTCTGCGGACTAGCGGGACTGAGCAGTTCTTC. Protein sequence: CASSLRTSGTEQFF.

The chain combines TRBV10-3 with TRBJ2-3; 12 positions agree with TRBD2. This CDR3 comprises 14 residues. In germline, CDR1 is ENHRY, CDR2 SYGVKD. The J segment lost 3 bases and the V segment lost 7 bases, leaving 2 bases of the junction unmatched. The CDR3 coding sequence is TGTGCCATCACTAGCGGGGGGGCGACAGATACGCAGTATTTT. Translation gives CAITSGGATDTQYF.

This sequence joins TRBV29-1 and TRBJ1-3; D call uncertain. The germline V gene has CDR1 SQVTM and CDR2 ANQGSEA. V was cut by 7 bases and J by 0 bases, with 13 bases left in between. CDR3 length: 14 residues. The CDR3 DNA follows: TGCAGCGCCCAAAACATGAGCTCTGGAAACACCATATATTTT. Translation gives CSAQNMSSGNTIYF.

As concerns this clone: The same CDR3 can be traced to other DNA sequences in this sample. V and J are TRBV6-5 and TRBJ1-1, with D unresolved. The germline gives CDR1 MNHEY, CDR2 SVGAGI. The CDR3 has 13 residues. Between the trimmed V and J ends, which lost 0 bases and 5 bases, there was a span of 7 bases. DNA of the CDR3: TGTGCCAGCAGTTACTCGACCTCAACTGAAGCTTTCTTT. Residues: CASSYSTSTEAFF.

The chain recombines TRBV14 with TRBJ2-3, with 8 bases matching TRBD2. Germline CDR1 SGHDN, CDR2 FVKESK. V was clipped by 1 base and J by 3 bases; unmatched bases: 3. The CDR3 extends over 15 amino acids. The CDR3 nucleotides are TGTGCCAGCAGCCAAGGGGTAGCGGGAACAGATACGCAGTATTTT. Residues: CASSQGVAGTDTQYF.

DNA for the CDR3: TGTGCCAGCAGTCCATCAACAGGGAGCTCCTACAATGAGCAGTTCTTC. Amino acid sequence: CASSPSTGSSYNEQFF. The chain couples TRBV27 to TRBJ2-1; a weak D match, TRBD1 (6 bases). The V gene lost 5 bases and the J gene lost 0 bases, with 14 bases spanning the gap. There are 16 residues in the CDR3. The germline CDR1 and CDR2 sequences are MNHEY and SMNVEV (reference sequence).

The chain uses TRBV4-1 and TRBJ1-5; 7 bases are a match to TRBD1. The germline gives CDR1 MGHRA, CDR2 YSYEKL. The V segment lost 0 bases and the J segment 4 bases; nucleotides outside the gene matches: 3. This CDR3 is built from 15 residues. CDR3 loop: CASSQEDRLNQPQHF. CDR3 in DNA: TGCGCCAGCAGCCAAGAGGACAGGCTAAATCAGCCCCAGCATTTT.

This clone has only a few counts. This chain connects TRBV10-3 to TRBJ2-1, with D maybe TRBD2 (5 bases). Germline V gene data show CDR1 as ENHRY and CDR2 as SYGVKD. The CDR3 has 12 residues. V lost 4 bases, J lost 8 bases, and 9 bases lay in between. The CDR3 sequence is CAISVEGDEQFF. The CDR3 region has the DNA TGTGCCATCAGTGTCGAGGGCGATGAGCAGTTCTTC.

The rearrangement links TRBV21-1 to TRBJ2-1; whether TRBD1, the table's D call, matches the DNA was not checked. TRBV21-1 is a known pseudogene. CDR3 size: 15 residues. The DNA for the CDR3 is TGTGCCAGCAGCCGGGCCGGGACAGACTACAATGAGCAGTTCTTC. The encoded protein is CASSRAGTDYNEQFF.

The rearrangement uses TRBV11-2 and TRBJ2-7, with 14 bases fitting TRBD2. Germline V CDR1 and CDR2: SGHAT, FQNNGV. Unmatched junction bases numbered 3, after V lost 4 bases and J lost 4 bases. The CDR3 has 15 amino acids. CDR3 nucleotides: TGTGCCAGCAGCTCTGGACTAGCGGGGGGTTACGAGCAGTACTTC. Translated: CASSSGLAGGYEQYF. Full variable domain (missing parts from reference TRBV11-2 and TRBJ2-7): EAGVAQSPRYKIIEKRQSVAFWCNPISGHATLYWYQQILGQGPKLLIQFQNNGVVDDSQLPKDRFSAERLKGVDSTLKIQPAKLEDSAVYLCASSSGLAGGYEQYFGPGTRLTVT.